The 9 T cell receptor beta chains below were found in one sample sequenced in a study of radiotherapy plus CTLA-4 blockade in lung cancer. Method: immunoSEQ multiplex PCR; TCRdb's copy keeps in-frame clones and lacks some. Here the sample spans tens of thousands of clones, approximately 80% being singletons. The sample was peripheral blood, taken from a patient treated with radiotherapy plus ipilimumab. The receptors shown here come from a human donor with non-small cell lung cancer who had stable disease on radiotherapy plus ipilimumab.

The table lists this clone with a few counts. The chain uses TRBV19 and TRBJ1-1; 8 nucleotides align to TRBD1. CDR3 length: 17 residues. The germline V gene has CDR1 LNHDA and CDR2 SQIVND (reference sequence). V trimming: 5 bases; J trimming: 5 bases; junction bases outside the gene matches: 16. Written as DNA, the CDR3 is TGTGCCAGTAGTTCAGGGGGCCGGCAGGACGGGGGAACTGAAGCTTTCTTT. It translates to CASSSGGRQDGGTEAFF.

This chain links TRBV7-2 with TRBJ1-6; TRBD1 matches at 9 bases. CDR1 and CDR2 (germline): SGHTA, FQGNSA. Unmatched junction bases numbered 12, after V lost 4 bases and J lost 14 bases. The CDR3 sequence is 15 residues long. CDR3 sequence reads: CASSSTGQGGWALHF. CDR3 coding DNA: TGTGCCAGCAGCTCGACGGGACAGGGTGGCTGGGCCCTCCACTTT.

The rearrangement joins TRBV5-1 to TRBJ1-2; no clear D gene. Germline CDR1 and CDR2: SGHRS and YFSETQ. Trimming removed 0 bases from V and 2 bases from J, with 11 bases in between. The CDR3 consists of 15 residues. The CDR3 bases are TGCGCCAGCAGCTTGGGGGGTGACACGAACTATGGCTACACCTTC. This encodes CASSLGGDTNYGYTF.

There are a few counts of this clone. The chain employs TRBV2 and TRBJ2-3; 14 bases line up with TRBD2. V shed 5 bases, J shed 4 bases, and the junction held 2 bases outside the gene matches. This CDR3 is built from 15 residues. Per the germline V gene, CDR1 is SNHLY and CDR2 is FYNNEI. The CDR3 spells CASSLTSGGADTQYF. The CDR3 DNA is TGTGCCAGCAGTTTGACTAGCGGGGGGGCAGATACGCAGTATTTT.

This clone showed up just once. The chain employs TRBV27 and TRBJ2-7; 13 bases match TRBD2. Trimming cost V 10 bases and J 4 bases; bases outside gene matches: 7. Germline lookup yields CDR1 MNHEY and CDR2 SMNVEV (reference sequence). The CDR3 is made up of 14 amino acids. The CDR3 region is CATRGTSGTYEQYF. In nucleotides, the CDR3 is TGTGCCACCCGGGGGACTAGCGGGACTTACGAGCAGTACTTC.

The chain is built from TRBV4-1 and TRBJ1-2; tentatively, D is TRBD1 (5 bases). Germline V gene sequence: CDR1 MGHRA, CDR2 YSYEKL. The CDR3 is 15 amino acids. V lost 5 bases to trimming and J lost 7 bases, with 20 bases between them. Here the CDR3 reads CASSSHSDLGGGYTF. The CDR3 region has the DNA TGCGCCAGCAGCAGCCACAGCGACCTGGGGGGTGGCTACACCTTC.

The chain is built from TRBV4-2 and TRBJ2-5; TRBD2 agrees at 10 bases. Per germline, CDR1 LGHNA and CDR2 YNFKEQ. V was pared by 1 base and J by 5 bases, with 13 bases of the junction left unmatched. The CDR3 contains 18 residues. The CDR3 region is CASSQGSDPSGRSETQYF. In nucleotides, the CDR3 is TGTGCCAGCAGCCAAGGTTCAGATCCTAGCGGGAGATCCGAGACCCAGTACTTC.

This chain links TRBV19 with TRBJ1-5; 9 bases map to TRBD1. The CDR3 covers 15 residues. Per the germline V gene, CDR1 is LNHDA and CDR2 is SQIVND (reference sequence). The V segment lost 1 base and the J segment 5 bases; nucleotides outside the gene matches: 3. As DNA, the CDR3 is TGTGCCAGTAGTATAGGGGGGACAGGGTATCAGCCCCAGCATTTT. As protein: CASSIGGTGYQPQHF. Variable domain in full (rest from reference TRBV19 and TRBJ1-5): DGGITQSPKYLFRKEGQNVTLSCEQNLNHDAMYWYRQDPGQGLRLIYYSQIVNDFQKGDIAEGYSVSREKKESFPLTVTSAQKNPTAFYLCASSIGGTGYQPQHFGDGTRLSIL.

The V gene is TRBV7-7, the J gene TRBJ2-2; D gene uncertain. Germline V CDR1 and CDR2: SSHAT, FNYEAQ (reference sequence). The CDR3 runs to 13 residues. Deletions cut 0 bases from V and 5 bases from J, with 4 bases between. The CDR3 bases are TGTGCCAGCAGCTTAGCTGGGACCGGGGAGCTGTTTTTT. Amino acid sequence: CASSLAGTGELFF.